This T cell receptor (beta chain) came from a study of cytomegalovirus exposure and HLA in healthy donors. Germline V lookup: CDR1 SGHRS, CDR2 YFSETQ. Trimming took 3 bases from V and 8 from J; bases not matched to a gene: 28. This CDR3 region has 21 residues. Researchers ran the PCR with 60 Vbeta and 13 Jbeta primers. Generated by immunoSEQ multiplex PCR, the TCRdb table keeps only in-frame clones and is missing some. The data show about 130,000 clones, roughly 85% seen once. Study-wide results and limits: Analysis was carried out at a later point, and it linked a missense DCLRE1C variant to TCR beta V- and J-gene trimming. Confirmation in vitro established that three CMV-associated chains were specific for CMV antigens.

A note on this clone: Its antigen remains unidentified.

The chain links TRBV5-1 to TRBJ1-4, with TRBD1 identical over 7 bases. The source of this sequence is a boy under 18 in good health and CMV-seronegative. The sample taken for sequencing was PBMCs. The CDR3 DNA sequence: TGCGCCAGCAGCTCTCATAGGGACAGCCCACAGGGGCGGTTAAGGAAGGAAAAACTGTTTTTT. Amino acid sequence: CASSSHRDSPQGRLRKEKLFF.